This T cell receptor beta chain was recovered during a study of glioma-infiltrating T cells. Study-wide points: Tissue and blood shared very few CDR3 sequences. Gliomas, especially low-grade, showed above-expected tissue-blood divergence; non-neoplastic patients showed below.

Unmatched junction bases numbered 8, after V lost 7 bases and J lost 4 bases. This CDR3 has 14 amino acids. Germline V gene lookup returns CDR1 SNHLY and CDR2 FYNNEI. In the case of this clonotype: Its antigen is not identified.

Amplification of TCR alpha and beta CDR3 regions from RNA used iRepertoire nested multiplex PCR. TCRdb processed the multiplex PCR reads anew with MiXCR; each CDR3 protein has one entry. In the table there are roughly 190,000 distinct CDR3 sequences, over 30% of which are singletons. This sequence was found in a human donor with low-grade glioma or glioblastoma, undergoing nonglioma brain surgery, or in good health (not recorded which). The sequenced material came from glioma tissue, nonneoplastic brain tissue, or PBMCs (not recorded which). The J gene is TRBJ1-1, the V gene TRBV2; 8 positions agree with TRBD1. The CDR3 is CASIPPTGGTEAFF. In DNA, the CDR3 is TGTGCCAGCATCCCACCTACAGGGGGCACTGAAGCTTTCTTT.